This TCR beta chain was obtained from a study of shared clonotypes between healthy human individuals. Each subset's genomic DNA was shared equally among a number of immunoSEQ plates. Sequenced by immunoSEQ multiplex PCR; TCRdb stores in-frame clones only, minus some. The table has about half a million clones, around 79% seen once; the top ten hold 10% to 15%. V lost 8 bases, J lost 3 bases, and 12 bases lay in between. This CDR3 comprises 13 residues. CDR1 MRHNA and CDR2 SNTAGT come from the germline V gene. Specimen: PBMCs. The chain uses TRBV6-4 and TRBJ2-3; a weak D match, TRBD2 (5 bases). The receptor's source is a woman aged 40 to 50 in good health. Some clones in this sample may be carry-over from other donors' samples. The CDR3 region has the DNA TGTGCCAGCGCCCCGGGGATGACAGATACGCAGTATTTT. This sequence encodes CASAPGMTDTQYF.